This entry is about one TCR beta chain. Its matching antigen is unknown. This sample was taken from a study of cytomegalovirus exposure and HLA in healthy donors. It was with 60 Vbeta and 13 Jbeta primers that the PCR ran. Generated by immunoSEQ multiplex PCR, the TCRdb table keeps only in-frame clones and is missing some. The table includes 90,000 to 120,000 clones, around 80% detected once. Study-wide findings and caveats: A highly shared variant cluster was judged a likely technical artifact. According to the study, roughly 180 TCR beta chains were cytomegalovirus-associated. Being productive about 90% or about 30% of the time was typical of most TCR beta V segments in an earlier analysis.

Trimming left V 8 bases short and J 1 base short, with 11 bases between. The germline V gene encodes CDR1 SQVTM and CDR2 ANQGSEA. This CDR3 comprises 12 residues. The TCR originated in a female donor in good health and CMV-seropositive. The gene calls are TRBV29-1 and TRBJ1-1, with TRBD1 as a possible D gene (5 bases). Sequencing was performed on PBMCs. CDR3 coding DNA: TGCAGCACCCGACAGAAGAACACTGAAGCTTTCTTT. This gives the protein CSTRQKNTEAFF.